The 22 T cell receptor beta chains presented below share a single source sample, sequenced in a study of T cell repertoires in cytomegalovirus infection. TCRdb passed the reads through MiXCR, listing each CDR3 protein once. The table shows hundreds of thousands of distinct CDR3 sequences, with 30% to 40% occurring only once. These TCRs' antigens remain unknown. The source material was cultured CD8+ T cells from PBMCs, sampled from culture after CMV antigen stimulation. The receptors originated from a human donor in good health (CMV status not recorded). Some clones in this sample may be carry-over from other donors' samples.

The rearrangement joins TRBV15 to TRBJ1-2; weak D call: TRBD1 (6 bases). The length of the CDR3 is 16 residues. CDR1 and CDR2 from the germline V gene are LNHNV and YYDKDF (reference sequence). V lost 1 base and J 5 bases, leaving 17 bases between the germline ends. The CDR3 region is CATSRGPPQGRYGYTF. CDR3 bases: TGTGCCACCAGCAGAGGTCCCCCACAGGGACGGTATGGCTACACCTTC.

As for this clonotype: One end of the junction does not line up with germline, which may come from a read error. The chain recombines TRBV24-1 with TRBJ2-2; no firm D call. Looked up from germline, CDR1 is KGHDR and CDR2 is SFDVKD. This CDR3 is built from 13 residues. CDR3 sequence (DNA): TGTGCCACCGGTGAGTCGAACACCGGGGAGCTGTTTTTT. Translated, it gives CATGESNTGELFF.

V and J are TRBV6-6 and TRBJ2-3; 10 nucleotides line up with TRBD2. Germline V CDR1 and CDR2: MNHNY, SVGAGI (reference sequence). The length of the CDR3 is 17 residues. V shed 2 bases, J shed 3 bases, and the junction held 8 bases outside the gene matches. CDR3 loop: CASSYVIASGGTDTQYF. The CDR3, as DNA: TGTGCCAGCAGTTACGTAATAGCTAGCGGGGGAACAGATACGCAGTATTTT.

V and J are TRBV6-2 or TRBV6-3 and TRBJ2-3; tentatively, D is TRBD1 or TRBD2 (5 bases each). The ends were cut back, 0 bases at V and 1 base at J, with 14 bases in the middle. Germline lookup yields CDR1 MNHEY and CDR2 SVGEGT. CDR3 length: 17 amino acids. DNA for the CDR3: TGTGCCAGCAGTTACTCACCCGGGACGGCAGGCACAGATACGCAGTATTTT. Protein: CASSYSPGTAGTDTQYF.

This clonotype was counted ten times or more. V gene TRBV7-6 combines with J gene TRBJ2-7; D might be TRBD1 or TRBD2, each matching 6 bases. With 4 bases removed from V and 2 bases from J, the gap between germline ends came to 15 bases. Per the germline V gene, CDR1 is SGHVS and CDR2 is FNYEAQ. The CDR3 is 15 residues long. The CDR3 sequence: CASSSNPGAAYEQYF. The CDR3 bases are TGTGCCAGCAGCTCTAACCCGGGGGCGGCCTACGAGCAGTACTTC.

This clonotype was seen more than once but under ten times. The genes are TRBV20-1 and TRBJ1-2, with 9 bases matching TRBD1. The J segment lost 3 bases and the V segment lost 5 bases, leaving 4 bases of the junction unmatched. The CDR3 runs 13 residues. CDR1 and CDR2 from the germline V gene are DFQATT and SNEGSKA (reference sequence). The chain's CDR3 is CSALGQGHYGYTF. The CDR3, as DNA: TGCAGTGCTTTGGGACAGGGACACTATGGCTACACCTTC.

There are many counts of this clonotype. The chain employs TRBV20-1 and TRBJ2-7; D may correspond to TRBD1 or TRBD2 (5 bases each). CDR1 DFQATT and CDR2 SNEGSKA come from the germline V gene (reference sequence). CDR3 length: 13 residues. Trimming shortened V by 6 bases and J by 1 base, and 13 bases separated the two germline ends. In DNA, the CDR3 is TGCAGTGCGAGGGACCCTCGGTCCTACGAGCAGTACGTC. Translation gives CSARDPRSYEQYV.

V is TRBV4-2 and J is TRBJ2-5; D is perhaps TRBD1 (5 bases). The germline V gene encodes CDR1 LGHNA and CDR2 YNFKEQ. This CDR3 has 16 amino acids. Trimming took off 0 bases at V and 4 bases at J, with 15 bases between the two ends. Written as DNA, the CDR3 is TGTGCCAGCAGCCAAGATCGAGGAAGGGGTGGAGAGACCCAGTACTTC. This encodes CASSQDRGRGGETQYF.

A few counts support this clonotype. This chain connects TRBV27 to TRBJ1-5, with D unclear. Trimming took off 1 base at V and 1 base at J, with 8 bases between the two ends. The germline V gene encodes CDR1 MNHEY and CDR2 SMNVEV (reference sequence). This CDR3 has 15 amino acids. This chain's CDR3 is CASSLYPDSNQPQHF. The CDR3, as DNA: TGTGCCAGCAGTTTATATCCGGACAGCAATCAGCCCCAGCATTTT.

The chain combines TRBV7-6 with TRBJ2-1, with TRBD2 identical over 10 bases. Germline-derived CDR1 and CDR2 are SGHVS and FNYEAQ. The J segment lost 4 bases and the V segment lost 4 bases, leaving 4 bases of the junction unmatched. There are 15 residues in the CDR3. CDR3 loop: CASSYLAGVYNEQFF. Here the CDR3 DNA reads TGTGCCAGCAGCTATCTAGCGGGGGTATACAATGAGCAGTTCTTC.

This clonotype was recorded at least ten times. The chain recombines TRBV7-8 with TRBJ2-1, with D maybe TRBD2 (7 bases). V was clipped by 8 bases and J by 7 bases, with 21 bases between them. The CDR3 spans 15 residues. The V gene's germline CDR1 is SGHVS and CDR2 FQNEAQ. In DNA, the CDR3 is TGTGCCAGCCGTGGGGGGCGGGGGCCAGGGAATGAGCAGTTCTTC. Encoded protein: CASRGGRGPGNEQFF.

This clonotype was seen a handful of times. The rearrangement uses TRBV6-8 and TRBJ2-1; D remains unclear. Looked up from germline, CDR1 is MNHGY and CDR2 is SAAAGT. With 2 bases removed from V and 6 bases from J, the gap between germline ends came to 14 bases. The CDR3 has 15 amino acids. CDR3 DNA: TGTGCCAGCAGTTACCTGCGAAAACAAGGCAATGAGCAGTTCTTC. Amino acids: CASSYLRKQGNEQFF.

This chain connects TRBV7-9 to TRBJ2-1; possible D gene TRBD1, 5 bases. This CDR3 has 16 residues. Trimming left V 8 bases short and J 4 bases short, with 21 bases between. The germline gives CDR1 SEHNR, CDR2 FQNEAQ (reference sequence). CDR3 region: CASVRGSPFPYNEQFF. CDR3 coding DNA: TGTGCCAGCGTAAGGGGCTCGCCCTTTCCTTACAATGAGCAGTTCTTC.

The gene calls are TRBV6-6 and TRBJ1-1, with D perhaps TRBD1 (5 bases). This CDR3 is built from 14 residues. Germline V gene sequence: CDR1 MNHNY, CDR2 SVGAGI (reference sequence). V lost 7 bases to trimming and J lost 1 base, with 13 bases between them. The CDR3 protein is CASIRDWKNTEAFF. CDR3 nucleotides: TGTGCCAGCATCAGGGACTGGAAGAACACTGAAGCTTTCTTT.

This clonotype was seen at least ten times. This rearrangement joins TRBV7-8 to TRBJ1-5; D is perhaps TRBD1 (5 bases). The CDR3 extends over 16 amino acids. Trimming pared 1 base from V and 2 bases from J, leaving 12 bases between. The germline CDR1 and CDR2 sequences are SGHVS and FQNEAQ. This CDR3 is CASSLGGDRRNQPQHF. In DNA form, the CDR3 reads TGTGCCAGCAGCTTAGGAGGAGACAGACGCAATCAGCCCCAGCATTTT.

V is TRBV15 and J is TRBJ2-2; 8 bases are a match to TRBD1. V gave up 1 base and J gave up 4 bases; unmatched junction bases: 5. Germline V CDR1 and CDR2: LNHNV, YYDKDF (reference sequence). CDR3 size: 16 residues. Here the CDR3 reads CATSRAPGQVTGELFF. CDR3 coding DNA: TGTGCCACCAGCAGAGCACCGGGACAGGTCACCGGGGAGCTGTTTTTT.

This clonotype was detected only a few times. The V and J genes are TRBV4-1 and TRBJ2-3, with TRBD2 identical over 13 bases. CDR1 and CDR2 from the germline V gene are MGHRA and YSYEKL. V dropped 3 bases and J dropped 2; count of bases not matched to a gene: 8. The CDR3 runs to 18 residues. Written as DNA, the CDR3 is TGCGCCAGCAGCCAGCTCCCCGGGACTAGCGGGGCCACAGATACGCAGTATTTT. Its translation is CASSQLPGTSGATDTQYF.

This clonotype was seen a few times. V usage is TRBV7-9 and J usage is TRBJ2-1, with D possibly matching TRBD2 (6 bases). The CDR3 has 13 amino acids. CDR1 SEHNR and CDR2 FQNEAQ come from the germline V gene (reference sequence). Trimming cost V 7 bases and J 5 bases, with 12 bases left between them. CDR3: CASKLGGNNEQFF. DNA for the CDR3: TGTGCCAGCAAATTGGGGGGAAACAATGAGCAGTTCTTC.

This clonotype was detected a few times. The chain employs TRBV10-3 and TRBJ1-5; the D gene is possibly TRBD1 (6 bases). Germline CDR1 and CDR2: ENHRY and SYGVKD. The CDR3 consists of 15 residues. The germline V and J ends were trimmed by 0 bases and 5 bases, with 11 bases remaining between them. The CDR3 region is CAISESRSGDQPQHF. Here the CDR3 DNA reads TGTGCCATCAGTGAGTCCCGATCAGGGGATCAGCCCCAGCATTTT.

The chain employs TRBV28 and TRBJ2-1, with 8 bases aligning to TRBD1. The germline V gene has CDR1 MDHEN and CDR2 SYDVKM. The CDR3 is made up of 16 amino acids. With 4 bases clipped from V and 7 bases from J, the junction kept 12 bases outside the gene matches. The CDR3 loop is CASSSSARQGWNEQFF. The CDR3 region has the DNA TGTGCCAGCAGTTCCTCCGCCCGACAGGGGTGGAATGAGCAGTTCTTC.

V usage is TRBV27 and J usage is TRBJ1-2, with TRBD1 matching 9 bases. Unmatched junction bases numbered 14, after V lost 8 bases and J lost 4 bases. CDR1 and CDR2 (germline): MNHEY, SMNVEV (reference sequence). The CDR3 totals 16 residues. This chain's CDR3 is CASAYRDRVHTYGYTF. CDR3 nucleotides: TGTGCCAGCGCGTACCGGGACAGGGTCCACACCTATGGCTACACCTTC.

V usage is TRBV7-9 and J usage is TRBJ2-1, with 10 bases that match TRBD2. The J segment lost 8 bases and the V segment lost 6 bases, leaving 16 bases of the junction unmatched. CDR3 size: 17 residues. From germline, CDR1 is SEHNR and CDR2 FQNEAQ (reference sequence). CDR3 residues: CASRHSGGYCRGDEQFF. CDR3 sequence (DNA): TGTGCCAGCAGACATAGCGGGGGGTATTGCCGGGGGGATGAGCAGTTCTTC.